This entry features one T cell receptor beta chain sequence. This receptor's antigen is unknown. No qualities accompany the bases; no much larger clone lies one base away. Donors were healthy HIV-negative adults with no recently reported acute infections or vaccinations. Every donor was a Caucasian adult living in Nashville, Tennessee, USA. CD8 memory samples combined magnetically selected CD45RO+ cells with CCR7-negative CD45RA+ effector memory (TemRA) cells. Blood was collected by leukapheresis, and PBMCs were isolated by Ficoll-Histopaque density gradient centrifugation and then cryopreserved in liquid nitrogen vapor phase. Purity and quantity of every magnetically sorted T cell population were checked by analytical flow cytometry. Genomic DNA was isolated from every sorted fraction and measured by UV absorbance on a Nanodrop 2000c. This entry belongs to a study of shared clonotypes between healthy human individuals (TCRdb year 2020). In the study overall: The cohort included three men and two women between 18 and 49 years of age. Per donor, three plates each were used for CD4 naive and CD4 memory, two for CD8 naive, and one for CD8 memory. Blood TCR repertoires of about five healthy adults were deeply sequenced to estimate repertoire size and the extent of clonotype sharing between individuals. To increase sequencing depth and limit assay-specific biases, different laboratories used diverse techniques to prepare libraries and sequence TCR repertoires. Between about 0.8 and 9.5 billion PBMCs per donor were obtained by leukapheresis. Study-wide conclusions, independent of this receptor: Pairwise subsampling indicated that sequencing depth was expected to affect the degree of clonotype sharing among donors. Compared with non-shared clonotypes, clonotypes shared by all four sorted-subset donors had higher generation probabilities. Incomplete sequencing was indicated by rarefaction of sorted-subset datasets, despite the large sequencing depth. Estimated clonotype richness was generally larger for naive than for memory subsets. Sharing across a few donors was observed for 4.5% to 6.5% of naive CD4, 3.5% of naive CD8, about 2.3% of memory CD4, and around 0.4% of memory CD8 clonotypes. Only blood was sampled, and tissue TCR repertoires likely differ from those in blood. Because the study included only a small number of donors, the genetic and exposure-history diversity represented was limited.

TCR CDR3 regions were amplified from genomic DNA by multiplex PCR using the deep immunoSEQ assay. Extracted genomic DNA from each cell subset was distributed evenly across all wells of several immunoSEQ 96-well plates, and each plate was treated as a replicate. Each replicate PCR for sorted subsets received about 0.2 ug genomic DNA, equal to roughly 33,000 T cell genomes. Purified libraries were measured with a Qubit 3.0 fluorometer, size-checked on a Bioanalyzer 2100, and measured again with the KAPA Library Quantification kit. Every immunoSEQ 96-well plate was sequenced on a separate single-read 150-cycle Illumina NextSeq 550 flow cell. On the study's bioinformatics: Because the immunoSEQ output included only junctional sequences and no quality scores, the filtering could not be the same as the filtering used for full-length reads. To assign V/J genes and CDR3, sequences were annotated using PyIR, a Python wrapper for IgBLAST v1.9, with IMGT germline references. Reads were filtered out if the reads had weak V/J assignments (E-value above 1e-6), no CDR3, stop codons, out-of-frame junctions, or ambiguous translated residues. V3J clonotypes were defined as sequences sharing the same inferred V gene, J gene, and CDR3 amino acid sequence. The percentage overlap between two repertoires was calculated by dividing the number of shared unique clonotypes by the size of the smaller repertoire. Repertoire richness was assessed with RTK rarefaction, the Chao1 estimator, and Recon v2.1 estimates of unobserved clonotypes. OLGA was used to compute generation probabilities for all TCRbeta clonotypes that the gDNA method yielded from several donors. Sourced from immuneACCESS, this table was stored by TCRdb with only in-frame sequences that have V and J called. A share of the clones is absent; for the studies checked, an unresolved V gene accounts for under half, and the remainder has no known explanation. That table furnishes V, J and clone size, whereas the DNA furnished D and trimming. In this sample the table shows fewer than 850,000 clones, 90% of which occur a single time. The ten most abundant clones make up 34% of the sample.

Taken from the germline V gene (reference sequence), the CDR1 and CDR2 loops are LNHDA and SQIVND. The CDR3 spans 17 residues, from the cysteine through the phenylalanine. Just CDR3 DNA is preserved here, 51 bases in frame from base 1. After removal of 5 bases from V and 7 bases from J, the junction retains 17 bases not matched to a gene. The sequence was obtained from a man in his late teens or twenties in good health. Some clones in this sample may be carry-over from other donors' samples. The sample taken for sequencing was memory CD8+ T cells from PBMCs. The cell subset or site tag for this specimen amounts to: CD45RO+ cells pooled with CCR7-negative TemRA cells. The rearrangement joined TRBV19 to TRBJ2-4, and 7 junction bases match TRBD1. The CDR3 loop reads CASSSHEGQTSSNIQYF. Read as DNA, the sequence is TGTGCCAGTAGTTCCCATGAGGGACAGACTTCATCGAACATTCAGTACTTC.